This T cell receptor (beta chain) appears in the sequencing data of a study of blood T cell repertoires in COVID-19. Study background: The United States, Italy and Spain provided the acute and convalescent COVID-19 samples.

The assay was immunoSEQ multiplex PCR, and TCRdb's table has in-frame clones only and misses some. The table lists about 60,000 clones, 65% to 85% of them singletons. The CDR3 is 15 amino acids. Germline V gene sequence: CDR1 SGDLS, CDR2 YYNGEE. Trimming stripped 4 bases from V and 1 base from J, with 12 bases between. The rearrangement links TRBV9 to TRBJ2-1, with no clear D. Sequenced sample: peripheral blood. The clonotype was recovered from a man between 65 and 79 years old with active COVID-19. The CDR3: CASSPPRSSYNEQFF. CDR3 sequence (DNA): TGTGCCAGCAGCCCCCCCCGCAGTTCCTACAATGAGCAGTTCTTC.